This TCR beta chain was recovered during a study of regulatory T cells in long-lasting Graves disease. Study-level background: For a period under 3 months, newly diagnosed Graves' patients had taken antithyroid drugs.

Arm-PCR with iRepertoire HTBI primers amplified the CDR3 regions for these TCR beta libraries. Each CDR3 protein is one row after TCRdb ran MiXCR on the multiplex PCR reads. The sample includes about 610,000 distinct CDR3 sequences, about 16% of them seen just once. Findings and limits, study-wide: Persistent disease samples used TRBV28, TRBJ1-2 and TRBJ2-5 preferentially.

This clonotype showed up many times. As yet, its antigen is unknown. The CDR3 runs to 15 residues. Trimming removed 5 bases from V and 1 base from J, with 15 bases in between. Germline V gives CDR1 SGHNT, CDR2 YENEEA. Time point defined: newly diagnosed GD, antithyroid drugs for less than 3 months. The TCR library was made from RNA extracted from PBMCs. The same specimen was also included in a second study, on T cells in Graves' hyperthyroidism and ophthalmopathy. From that paper: Initially, a first-round RT-PCR of the TCR CDR3 employed the HTBI primer set.

Sequenced material: peripheral blood mononuclear cells (PBMCs), taken at new diagnosis, from a patient treated with antithyroid drugs. The origin of this receptor is a man aged 18 to 35 with Graves disease. The chain employs TRBV11-3 and TRBJ2-7, with D tentatively TRBD1 (5 bases). The CDR3 reads CASSPPRQRSYEQYF. As DNA, the CDR3 is TGTGCCAGCAGCCCCCCGCGACAGAGATCCTACGAGCAGTACTTC. Full variable domain (outside the CDR3, taken from reference TRBV11-3 and TRBJ2-7): EAGVVQSPRYKIIEKKQPVAFWCNPISGHNTLYWYLQNLGQGPELLIRYENEEAVDDSQLPKDRFSAERLKGVDSTLKIQPAELGDSAVYLCASSPPRQRSYEQYFGPGTRLTVT.